This T cell receptor beta chain was sequenced for a study of human T cells and chemical hapten exposure. General observations from the study: As the donors had alopecia, their immune response may differ from healthy people's. While controls formed fewer of them, expanded TCRs formed significantly more large CDR3 similarity clusters.

This CDR3 is 14 amino acids long. Germline loops: CDR1 SGHRS, CDR2 YFSETQ. V was clipped by 5 bases and J by 8 bases, with 17 bases between them. The sample's time point: patch test 3, about 24 weeks after DPC sensitization. Treatment: therapeutic diphenylcyclopropenone sensitization with weekly scalp DPC. TCRdb recomputed calls from the RACE reads with MiXCR, one row per CDR3 protein. The table records about 84,000 distinct CDR3 sequences, approximately 11% of them present only once. This clonotype was seen repeatedly, ten times or more. The target antigen is unknown. Here the sequenced sample was whole blood, taken in connection with sensitization to the hapten diphenylcyclopropenone (DPC). The chain links TRBV5-1 to TRBJ2-1; D is possibly TRBD1 (6 bases). This TCR was recovered from a woman aged 50 to 60 with alopecia areata. Some clones in this sample may be carry-over from other donors' samples. CDR3 sequence: CASRPDRSQDEQFF. The CDR3, as DNA: TGCGCCAGCAGGCCTGACAGGAGTCAGGATGAGCAGTTCTTC.